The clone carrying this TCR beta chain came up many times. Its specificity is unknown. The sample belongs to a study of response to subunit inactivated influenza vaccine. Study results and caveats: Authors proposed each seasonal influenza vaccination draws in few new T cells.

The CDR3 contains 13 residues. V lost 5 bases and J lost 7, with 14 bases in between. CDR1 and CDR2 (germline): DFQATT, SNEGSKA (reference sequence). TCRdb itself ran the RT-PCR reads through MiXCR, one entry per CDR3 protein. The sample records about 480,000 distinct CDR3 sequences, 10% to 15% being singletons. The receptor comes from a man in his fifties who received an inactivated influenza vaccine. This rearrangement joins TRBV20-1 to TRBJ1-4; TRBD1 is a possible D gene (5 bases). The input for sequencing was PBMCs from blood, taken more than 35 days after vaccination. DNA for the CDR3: TGCAGTGCTCGTCCGGGGAGGGGTGAAAAACTGTTTTTT. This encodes CSARPGRGEKLFF.